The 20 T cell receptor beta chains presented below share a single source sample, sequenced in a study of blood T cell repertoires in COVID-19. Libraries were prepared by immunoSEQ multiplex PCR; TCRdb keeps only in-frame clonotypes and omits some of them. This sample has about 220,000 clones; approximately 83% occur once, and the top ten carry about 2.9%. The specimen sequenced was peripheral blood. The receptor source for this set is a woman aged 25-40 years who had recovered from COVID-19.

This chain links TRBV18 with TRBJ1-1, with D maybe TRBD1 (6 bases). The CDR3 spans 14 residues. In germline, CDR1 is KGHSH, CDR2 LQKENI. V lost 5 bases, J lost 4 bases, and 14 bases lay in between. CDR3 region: CASSAGVYSTEAFF. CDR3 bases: TGTGCCAGCTCAGCAGGGGTTTATAGCACTGAAGCTTTCTTT. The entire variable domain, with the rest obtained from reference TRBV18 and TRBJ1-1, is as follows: NAGVMQNPRHLVRRRGQEARLRCSPMKGHSHVYWYRQLPEEGLKFMVYLQKENIIDESGMPKERFSAEFPKEGPSILRIQQVVRGDSAAYFCASSAGVYSTEAFFGQGTRLTVV.

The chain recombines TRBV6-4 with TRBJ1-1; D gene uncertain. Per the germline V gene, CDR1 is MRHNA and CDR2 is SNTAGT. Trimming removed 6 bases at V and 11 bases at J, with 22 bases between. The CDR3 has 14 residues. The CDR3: CASRKTKLDGVAFF. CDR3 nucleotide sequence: TGTGCCAGCAGAAAAACTAAGCTTGATGGTGTTGCTTTCTTT.

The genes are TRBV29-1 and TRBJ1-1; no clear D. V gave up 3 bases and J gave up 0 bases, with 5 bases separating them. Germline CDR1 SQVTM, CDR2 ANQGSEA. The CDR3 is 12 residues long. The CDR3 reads CSVDWLNTEAFF. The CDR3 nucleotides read TGCAGCGTTGACTGGCTGAACACTGAAGCTTTCTTT.

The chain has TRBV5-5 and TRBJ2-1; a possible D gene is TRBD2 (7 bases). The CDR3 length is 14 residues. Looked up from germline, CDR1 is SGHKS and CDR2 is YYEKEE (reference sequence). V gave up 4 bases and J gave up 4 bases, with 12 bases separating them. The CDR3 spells CASSTGGLYNEQFF. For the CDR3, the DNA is TGTGCCAGCAGCACGGGGGGCTTGTACAATGAGCAGTTCTTC.

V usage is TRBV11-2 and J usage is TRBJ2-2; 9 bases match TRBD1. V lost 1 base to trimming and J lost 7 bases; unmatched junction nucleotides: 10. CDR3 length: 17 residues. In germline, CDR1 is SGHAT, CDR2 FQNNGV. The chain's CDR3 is CASSLVARTGAYGELFF. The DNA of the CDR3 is TGTGCCAGCAGCTTAGTAGCTCGGACAGGGGCCTACGGGGAGCTGTTTTTT. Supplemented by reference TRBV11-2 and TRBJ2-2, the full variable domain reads EAGVAQSPRYKIIEKRQSVAFWCNPISGHATLYWYQQILGQGPKLLIQFQNNGVVDDSQLPKDRFSAERLKGVDSTLKIQPAKLEDSAVYLCASSLVARTGAYGELFFGEGSRLTVL.

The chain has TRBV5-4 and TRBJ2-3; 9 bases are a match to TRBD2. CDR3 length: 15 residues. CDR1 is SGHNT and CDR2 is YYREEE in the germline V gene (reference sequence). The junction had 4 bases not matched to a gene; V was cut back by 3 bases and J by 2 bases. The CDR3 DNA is TGTGCCAGCAGCTGGAAGCGGGGGGACACAGATACGCAGTATTTT. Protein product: CASSWKRGDTDTQYF.

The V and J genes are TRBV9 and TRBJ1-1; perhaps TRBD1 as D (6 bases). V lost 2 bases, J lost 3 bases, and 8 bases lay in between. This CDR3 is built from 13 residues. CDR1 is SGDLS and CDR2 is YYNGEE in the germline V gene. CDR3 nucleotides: TGTGCCAGCAGCGTCACAGGGTACACTGAAGCTTTCTTT. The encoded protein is CASSVTGYTEAFF.

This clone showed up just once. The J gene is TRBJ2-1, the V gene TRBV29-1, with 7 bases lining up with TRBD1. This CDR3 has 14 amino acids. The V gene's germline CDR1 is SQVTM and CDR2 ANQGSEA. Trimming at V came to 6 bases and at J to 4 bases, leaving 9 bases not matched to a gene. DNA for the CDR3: TGCAGCGTCCACAAGACAGGGCTTTACAATGAGCAGTTCTTC. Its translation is CSVHKTGLYNEQFF.

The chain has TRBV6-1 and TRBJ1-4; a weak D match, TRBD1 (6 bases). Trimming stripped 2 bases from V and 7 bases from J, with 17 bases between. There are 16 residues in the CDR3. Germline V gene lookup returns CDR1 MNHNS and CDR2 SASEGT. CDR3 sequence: CASSERPGGAGEKLFF. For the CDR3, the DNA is TGTGCCAGCAGTGAAAGACCGGGGGGCGCGGGTGAAAAACTGTTTTTT.

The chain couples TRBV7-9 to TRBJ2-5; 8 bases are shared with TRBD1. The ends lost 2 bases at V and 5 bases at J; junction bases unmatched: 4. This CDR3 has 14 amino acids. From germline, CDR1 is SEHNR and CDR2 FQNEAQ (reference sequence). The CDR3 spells CASSLLDREETQYF. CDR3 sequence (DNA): TGTGCCAGCAGCTTACTGGACAGGGAGGAGACCCAGTACTTC. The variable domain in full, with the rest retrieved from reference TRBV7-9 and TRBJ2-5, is DTGVSQNPRHKITKRGQNVTFRCDPISEHNRLYWYRQTLGQGPEFLTYFQNEAQLEKSRLLSDRFSAERPKGSFSTLEIQRTEQGDSAMYLCASSLLDREETQYFGPGTRLLVL.

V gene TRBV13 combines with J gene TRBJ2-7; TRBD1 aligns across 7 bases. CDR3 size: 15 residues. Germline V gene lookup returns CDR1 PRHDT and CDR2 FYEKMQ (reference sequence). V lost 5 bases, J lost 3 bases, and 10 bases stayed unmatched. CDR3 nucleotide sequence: TGTGCCAGCAGCACCCGGGACAGAAACTTCTACGAGCAGTACTTC. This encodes CASSTRDRNFYEQYF.

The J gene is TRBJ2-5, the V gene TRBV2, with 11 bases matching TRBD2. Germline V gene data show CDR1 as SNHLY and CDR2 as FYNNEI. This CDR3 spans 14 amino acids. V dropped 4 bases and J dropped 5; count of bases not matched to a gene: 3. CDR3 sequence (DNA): TGTGCCAGCAGTGTGGCTAGCGGGAGGGAGACCCAGTACTTC. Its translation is CASSVASGRETQYF.

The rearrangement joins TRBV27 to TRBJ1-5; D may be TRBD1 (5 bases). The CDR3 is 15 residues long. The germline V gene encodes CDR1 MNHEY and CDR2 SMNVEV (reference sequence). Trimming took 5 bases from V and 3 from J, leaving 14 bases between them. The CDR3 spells CASSRQPYSNQPQHF. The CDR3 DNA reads TGTGCCAGCAGTCGACAGCCTTATTCCAATCAGCCCCAGCATTTT.

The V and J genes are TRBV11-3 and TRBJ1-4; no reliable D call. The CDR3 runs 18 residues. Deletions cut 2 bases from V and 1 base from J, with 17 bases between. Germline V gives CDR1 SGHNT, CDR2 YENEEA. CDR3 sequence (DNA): TGTGCCAGCAGCTTAATCCCTATGGGCTTCGAAACTAATGAAAAACTGTTTTTT. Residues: CASSLIPMGFETNEKLFF.

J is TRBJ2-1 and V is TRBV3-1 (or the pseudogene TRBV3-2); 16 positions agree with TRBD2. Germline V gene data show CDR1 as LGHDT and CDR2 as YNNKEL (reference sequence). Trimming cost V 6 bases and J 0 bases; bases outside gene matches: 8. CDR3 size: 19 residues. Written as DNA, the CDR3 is TGTGCCAGCAGGGGACTAGCGGGGGGGCTTACCCCCTCCTACAATGAGCAGTTCTTC. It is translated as CASRGLAGGLTPSYNEQFF.

CDR3 sequence: CASSTRSPTDREAYNSPLHF. For the CDR3, the DNA is TGTGCCAGCAGCACACGCTCCCCCACGGACAGGGAGGCCTATAATTCACCCCTCCACTTT. The gene calls are TRBV7-8 and TRBJ1-6; 8 bases are a match to TRBD1. This CDR3 contains 20 residues. The trim removed 5 bases at V and 2 bases at J, leaving 17 bases unmatched. Germline loops: CDR1 SGHVS, CDR2 FQNEAQ.

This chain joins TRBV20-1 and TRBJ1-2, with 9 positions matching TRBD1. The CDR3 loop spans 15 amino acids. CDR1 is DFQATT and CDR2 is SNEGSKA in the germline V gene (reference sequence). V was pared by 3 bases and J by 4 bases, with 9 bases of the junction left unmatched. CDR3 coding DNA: TGCAGTGCTAGTCAAATGGGACAGGGAGGCTATGGCTACACCTTC. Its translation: CSASQMGQGGYGYTF.

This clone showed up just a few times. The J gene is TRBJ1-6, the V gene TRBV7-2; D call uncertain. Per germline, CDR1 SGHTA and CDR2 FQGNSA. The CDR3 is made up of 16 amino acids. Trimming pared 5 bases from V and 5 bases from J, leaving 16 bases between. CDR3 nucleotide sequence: TGTGCCAGCAGCCCCCTCGGCGGGGTTAATAATTCACCCCTCCACTTT. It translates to CASSPLGGVNNSPLHF.

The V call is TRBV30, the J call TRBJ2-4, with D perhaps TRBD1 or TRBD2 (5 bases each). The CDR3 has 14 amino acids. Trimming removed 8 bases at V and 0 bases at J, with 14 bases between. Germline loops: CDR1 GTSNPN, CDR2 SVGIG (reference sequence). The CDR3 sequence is CAGGLALAKNIQYF. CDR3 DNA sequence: TGTGCCGGGGGTCTAGCTCTAGCCAAAAACATTCAGTACTTC.

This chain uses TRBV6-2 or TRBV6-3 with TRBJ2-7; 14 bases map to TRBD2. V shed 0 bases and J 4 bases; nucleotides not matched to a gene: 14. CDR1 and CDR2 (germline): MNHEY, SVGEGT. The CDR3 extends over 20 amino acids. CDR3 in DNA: TGTGCCAGCAGTTACTCGACCGGACTAGCGGGGGGCTCTGGGAGGTACGAGCAGTACTTC. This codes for CASSYSTGLAGGSGRYEQYF.